This TCR beta chain originates from a study of neurological immune-mediated disorders. Study details: A relapsing-remitting course was seen in most of the roughly 34 multiple sclerosis patients and a secondary progressive course in 3. Study-level findings and limits: TCR-beta repertoires seemed private in all groups, with no expanded CDR3 amino acid sequences shared.

This clonotype was picked up many times. The target antigen is unknown. In each sequencing run, over 170 million TCR-beta sequences were generated from 15-18 subjects. TCRdb ran MiXCR on the 5' RACE reads and lists one entry per CDR3 protein. The sample yields about 70,000 distinct CDR3 sequences, roughly 4.9% seen once. CDR3 length equals 13 residues. Trimming removed 1 base at V and 3 bases at J, with 6 bases between. Unsorted libraries used 2 million PBMCs kept at -80 degrees C. This TCR was recovered from a human donor with multiple sclerosis. The donor label of this sample is uncertain. Sequencing was performed on PBMCs. V is TRBV12-3 or TRBV12-4 and J is TRBJ2-5; D gene uncertain. The CDR3 region is CASSLGRKETQYF. CDR3 nucleotides: TGTGCCAGCAGTTTAGGGCGAAAAGAGACCCAGTACTTC.